These T cell receptor beta chains were read from a single sample in a study of T-cell memory formation after mild COVID-19. TCRdb re-called the 5' RACE reads through MiXCR, storing one row per CDR3 protein. Among approximately 300,000 distinct CDR3 sequences, around 15% were seen once, and the ten largest hold around 24%. The specimen was PBMCs or a T cell subset sorted from them (not recorded which). The receptors originated from a man younger than 35 who had mild COVID-19 (a few samples of this study predate the infection). Cell type and time point are not known. Both conserved end residues are part of each CDR3. The D gene is left open where the match is weak. Size tells how often a clone was seen (once, few, many) or the class of an expanded clone, and some rows leave it out.

>TRBJ2-1|TRBV12-3/TRBV12-4|TRBD2|many
TGTGCCAGCATGTTAGCGGGGGGGAACAATGAGCAGTTCTTC
CASMLAGGNNEQFF
>TRBJ2-3|TRBV10-3|-|few
TGTGCCATCAGGCCGGGGGGCACAGATACGCAGTATTTT
CAIRPGGTDTQYF
>TRBJ1-1|TRBV21-1|-|few
TGTGCCAGCAGCAAAGCGGAAGAGAACACTGAAGCTTTCTTT
CASSKAEENTEAFF
>TRBJ2-2|TRBV5-1|-|many
TGTGCCAGCAGCTTCAGGGGGGACACCGGGGAGCTGTTTTTT
CASSFRGDTGELFF
>TRBJ1-2|TRBV12-3/TRBV12-4|-|-
TGTGCCAGCAGTCCTACCACTTCGGACAGCAAGAGCTACACCTTC
CASSPTTSDSKSYTF
>TRBJ2-5|TRBV29-1|-|-
-
CSVGKGFFGETQYF
>TRBJ2-3|TRBV6-2/TRBV6-3|TRBD1|-
TGTGCCAGCAGAAGGACAGGGATTCCAGATACGCAGTATTTT
CASRRTGIPDTQYF
>TRBJ1-1|TRBV4-3|TRBD1|many
TGCGCCAGCAGCCCTGACAGGGGGTGGACTGAAGCTTTCTTT
CASSPDRGWTEAFF
>TRBJ2-5|TRBV20-1|TRBD2|-
TGCAGTGCTAGAGATCGCACGGGGGGGGAGACCCAGTACTTC
CSARDRTGGETQYF
>TRBJ2-1|TRBV6-5|TRBD2|-
TGTGCCAGCAGTCCGCTCTCTAGCGGGGGGTTCTACAATGAGCAGTTCTTC
CASSPLSSGGFYNEQFF
>TRBJ1-1|TRBV10-2|-|-
TGCGCCAGCAGTGAGTCTCTGGGCACTGAAGCTTTCTTT
CASSESLGTEAFF
>TRBJ2-3|TRBV5-5|-|few
TGTGCCAGCAGCTTGGTTGTGGGGAGCACAGATACGCAGTATTTT
CASSLVVGSTDTQYF
>TRBJ2-1|TRBV18|-|few
TGTGCCAGCTCACCTGCTTTCTATGAGCAGTTCTTC
CASSPAFYEQFF
>TRBJ2-1|TRBV4-1|TRBD1|few
TGCGCCAGCAGCCAAGCCCCGGGGACAGACAATGAGCAGTTCTTC
CASSQAPGTDNEQFF
>TRBJ1-4|TRBV7-2|TRBD1|many
TGTGCCAGCAGCATAGAGACAGGGGTTGGTGAAAAACTGTTTTTT
CASSIETGVGEKLFF
>TRBJ1-1|TRBV2|TRBD1|-
TGTGCCAGCAGGCCCACAGGGGGGGTGAACACTGAAGCTTTCTTT
CASRPTGGVNTEAFF
>TRBJ1-1|TRBV7-8|TRBD1|few
TGTGCCAGCAGCTTAGCTAGCGGGACAGGGAGTGTCACTGAAGCTTTCTTT
CASSLASGTGSVTEAFF
>TRBJ1-2|TRBV20-1|-|many
TGCAGTGCCAGATGGGGGAACTATGGCTACACCTTC
CSARWGNYGYTF
>TRBJ2-3|TRBV6-5|-|-
TGTGCCAGCAGTTCACGGGGGGCAGGTTCCGATACGCAGTATTTT
CASSSRGAGSDTQYF
>TRBJ2-1|TRBV2|-|-
TGTGCCAGCACGATTTCGGAACAAGGGCAGTTCTTC
CASTISEQGQFF
>TRBJ2-3|TRBV7-9|-|many
TGTGCCAGTGAATTAGATACGCAGTATTTT
CASELDTQYF
>TRBJ2-1|TRBV9|TRBD2|few
TGTGCCAGCAGGGCCGGGACTAGCTCCTACAATGAGCAGTTCTTC
CASRAGTSSYNEQFF
>TRBJ2-1|TRBV6-2/TRBV6-3|-|-
TGTGCCAGTGTGAGGGGGGGCGGGTCGCATGAGCAGTTCTTC
CASVRGGGSHEQFF
>TRBJ2-1|TRBV12-3/TRBV12-4|TRBD2|-
TGTGCCAGCAGTTCAAGACTAGCGGGGGGCCCGGATGAGCAGTTCTTC
CASSSRLAGGPDEQFF
>TRBJ1-5|TRBV19|TRBD1|few
TGTGCCAGTAGCGACAGGGGACTTTGGCCCCAGCATTTT
CASSDRGLWPQHF
>TRBJ2-7|TRBV4-1|-|few
TGCGCCAGCAGCCAAGGAATCCGGGTTCCCTACGAGCAGTACTTC
CASSQGIRVPYEQYF
>TRBJ2-5|TRBV20-1|-|few
TGCAGTGCTAGAGAGGGCGGAGCGGCACACCAAGAGACCCAGTACTTC
CSAREGGAAHQETQYF